These 17 T cell receptor beta chains were all obtained from the same sample, sequenced in a study of blood T cell repertoires in COVID-19. Profiling relied on immunoSEQ multiplex PCR, and the TCRdb table lists in-frame clones only, not all of them. The sample gives over 100,000 clones, around four fifths of which show up once; around 4% is in the top ten. The material sequenced was peripheral blood. Receptor source: a human donor in a cohort sampled during active COVID-19.

The chain couples TRBV10-3 to TRBJ2-1, with 7 bases that match TRBD2. Trimming took 1 base from V and 6 from J; bases not matched to a gene: 0. This CDR3 has 13 residues. Germline CDR1 reads ENHRY; CDR2 reads SYGVKD. Written as DNA, the CDR3 is TGTGCCATCAGTGAGTGGGGGGGCAATGAGCAGTTCTTC. Its protein is CAISEWGGNEQFF.

The genes are TRBV6-6 and TRBJ1-4; 7 nucleotides agree with TRBD1. This CDR3 region has 16 residues. V lost 6 bases to trimming and J lost 5 bases; unmatched junction nucleotides: 12. The V gene's germline CDR1 is MNHNY and CDR2 SVGAGI (reference sequence). CDR3 loop: CASRTIDRAENEKLFF. For the CDR3, the DNA is TGTGCCAGCAGAACCATCGACAGGGCCGAGAATGAAAAACTGTTTTTT.

The chain combines TRBV2 with TRBJ1-4, with D possibly matching TRBD1 (5 bases). The CDR3 has 14 amino acids. Germline CDR1 SNHLY, CDR2 FYNNEI. Trimming shortened V by 4 bases and J by 5 bases, and 11 bases separated the two germline ends. The CDR3 sequence is CASSVGRANEKLFF. The CDR3 coding sequence is TGTGCCAGCAGTGTCGGCAGGGCAAATGAAAAACTGTTTTTT.

The chain recombines TRBV4-3 with TRBJ2-1; 8 bases line up with TRBD1. Germline CDR1 LGHNA, CDR2 YSLEER. CDR3 size: 15 residues. J lost 9 bases, V lost 0 bases, and 7 bases had no gene match. CDR3 nucleotide sequence: TGCGCCAGCAGCCAAGACGTGGGCCAGGGGGCTGAGCAGTTCTTC. Translation gives CASSQDVGQGAEQFF.

The chain joins TRBV27 to TRBJ1-2; 7 bases are a match to TRBD1. V dropped 5 bases and J dropped 4; count of bases not matched to a gene: 7. This CDR3 is 14 amino acids long. The germline V gene has CDR1 MNHEY and CDR2 SMNVEV (reference sequence). CDR3 bases: TGTGCCAGCAGTACTTCACAGGGGTTCTATGGCTACACCTTC. It is translated as CASSTSQGFYGYTF.

The chain employs TRBV28 and TRBJ1-3; TRBD1 matches 9 bases. V shed 1 base and J 4 bases; nucleotides not matched to a gene: 5. Germline V gives CDR1 MDHEN, CDR2 SYDVKM. The CDR3 spans 16 residues. CDR3 nucleotides: TGTGCCAGCAGTTTATACAGGGGGCGAACAGGAAACACCATATATTTT. This sequence encodes CASSLYRGRTGNTIYF.

The chain recombines TRBV2 with TRBJ1-5, with 8 nucleotides matching TRBD1. This CDR3 is 15 amino acids long. Trimming at V came to 4 bases and at J to 1 base, leaving 3 bases not matched to a gene. Germline CDR1 and CDR2: SNHLY and FYNNEI. The CDR3 DNA sequence: TGTGCCAGCAGTGGTCCAGGGGGCAGCAATCAGCCCCAGCATTTT. This gives the protein CASSGPGGSNQPQHF. Filled out from reference TRBV2 and TRBJ1-5, the complete variable domain reads EPEVTQTPSHQVTQMGQEVILRCVPISNHLYFYWYRQILGQKVEFLVSFYNNEISEKSEIFDDQFSVERPDGSNFTLKIRSTKLEDSAMYFCASSGPGGSNQPQHFGDGTRLSIL.

The rearrangement joins TRBV30 to TRBJ1-2; 8 nucleotides line up with TRBD1. The V gene end was trimmed by 8 bases and the J gene end by 4 bases; junction bases not matched to a gene: 9. CDR1 GTSNPN and CDR2 SVGIG come from the germline V gene (reference sequence). The CDR3 loop spans 13 amino acids. CDR3 nucleotides: TGTGCCCGGAAAGCGGACAGGGTCTATGGCTACACCTTC. Translation: CARKADRVYGYTF.

The chain links TRBV7-2 to TRBJ1-6, with TRBD1 matching over 7 bases. The germline V gene has CDR1 SGHTA and CDR2 FQGNSA. The trim removed 5 bases at V and 6 bases at J, leaving 7 bases unmatched. The CDR3 is 15 residues long. The DNA for the CDR3 is TGTGCCAGCAGCGAAGACAGGGCGGGTAATTCACCCCTCCACTTT. Translating gives CASSEDRAGNSPLHF.

The genes are TRBV5-5 and TRBJ2-5; TRBD1 agrees at 10 bases. This CDR3 region has 14 residues. The germline CDR1 and CDR2 sequences are SGHKS and YYEKEE (reference sequence). The ends lost 4 bases at V and 5 bases at J; junction bases unmatched: 5. The CDR3, as DNA: TGTGCCAGCAGCCGACAGGGGGCCGGGGAGACCCAGTACTTC. It yields the protein CASSRQGAGETQYF.

A note on this clone: An end of the junction differs from the germline gene, which may be a read error. This sequence joins TRBV7-7 and TRBJ2-2; 8 bases agree with TRBD1. Looked up from germline, CDR1 is SSHAT and CDR2 is FNYEAQ (reference sequence). The CDR3 totals 17 residues. The CDR3 here is CASSLFQSQGAPGELFF. DNA of the CDR3: TGTGCTAGCAGCTTATTTCAGAGTCAGGGGGCGCCCGGGGAGCTGTTTTTT.

The chain joins TRBV18 to TRBJ2-7; a weak D match, TRBD2 (5 bases). The CDR3 is 13 amino acids. The V end lost 4 bases, the J end lost 4 bases, and 11 bases lay between the germline ends. Germline V gene sequence: CDR1 KGHSH, CDR2 LQKENI. CDR3 region: CASSLGREYEQYF. The CDR3, as DNA: TGTGCCAGCTCACTCGGACGGGAATACGAGCAGTACTTC.

The genes are TRBV7-9 and TRBJ2-3; TRBD2 matches at 8 bases. V trimming: 5 bases; J trimming: 5 bases; junction bases outside the gene matches: 9. The germline CDR1 and CDR2 sequences are SEHNR and FQNEAQ (reference sequence). The CDR3 has 15 residues. CDR3 sequence: CASSPSGGHKDTQYF. CDR3 DNA sequence: TGTGCCAGCAGCCCATCGGGGGGGCATAAAGATACGCAGTATTTT.

The chain uses TRBV7-6 and TRBJ1-3, with unresolved D. CDR1 and CDR2 from the germline V gene are SGHVS and FNYEAQ. The length of the CDR3 is 16 residues. V lost 5 bases, J lost 3 bases, and 17 bases lay in between. CDR3 bases: TGTGCCAGCAGCCCCGGACTGACCTTCCATGGAAACACCATATATTTT. Protein product: CASSPGLTFHGNTIYF.

The chain uses TRBV4-2 and TRBJ2-5, with 10 bases fitting TRBD2. The CDR3 extends over 15 amino acids. Germline-derived CDR1 and CDR2 are LGHNA and YNFKEQ. Germline trimming cut 4 bases from V and 5 bases from J; bases unmatched to any gene: 7. CDR3 coding DNA: TGTGCCAGCAGCCCGTTCAGACTAGCGGGCGAGACCCAGTACTTC. Protein product: CASSPFRLAGETQYF.

This chain links TRBV5-5 with TRBJ2-7, with a weak D call TRBD1 (6 bases). The CDR3 spans 13 residues. Trimming removed 4 bases from V and 4 bases from J, with 12 bases in between. Germline CDR1 is SGHKS and CDR2 is YYEKEE (reference sequence). CDR3: CASSPVQGYEQYF. The CDR3 region has the DNA TGTGCCAGCAGCCCGGTACAGGGTTACGAGCAGTACTTC.

The chain carries TRBV27 and TRBJ2-1; TRBD2 aligns across 10 bases. Trimming removed 5 bases from V and 3 bases from J; junction bases left unmatched: 10. CDR1 is MNHEY, CDR2 SMNVEV, per germline (reference sequence). The CDR3 contains 17 residues. As DNA, the CDR3 is TGTGCCAGCAGTGAAGGACTAGCGGTTTACTTCTACAATGAGCAGTTCTTC. Its translation is CASSEGLAVYFYNEQFF.